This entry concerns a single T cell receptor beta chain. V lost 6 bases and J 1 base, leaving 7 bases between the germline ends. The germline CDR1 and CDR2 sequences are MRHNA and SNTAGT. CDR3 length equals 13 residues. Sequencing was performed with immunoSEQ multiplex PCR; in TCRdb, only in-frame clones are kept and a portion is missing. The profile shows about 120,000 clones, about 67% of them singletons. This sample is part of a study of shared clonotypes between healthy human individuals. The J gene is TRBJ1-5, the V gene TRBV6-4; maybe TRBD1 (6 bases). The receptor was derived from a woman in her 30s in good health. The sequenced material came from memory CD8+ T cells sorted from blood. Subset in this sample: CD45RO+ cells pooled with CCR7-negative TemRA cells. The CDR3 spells CASSQGSNQPQHF. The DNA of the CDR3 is TGTGCCAGCAGCCAGGGGAGCAATCAGCCCCAGCATTTT.